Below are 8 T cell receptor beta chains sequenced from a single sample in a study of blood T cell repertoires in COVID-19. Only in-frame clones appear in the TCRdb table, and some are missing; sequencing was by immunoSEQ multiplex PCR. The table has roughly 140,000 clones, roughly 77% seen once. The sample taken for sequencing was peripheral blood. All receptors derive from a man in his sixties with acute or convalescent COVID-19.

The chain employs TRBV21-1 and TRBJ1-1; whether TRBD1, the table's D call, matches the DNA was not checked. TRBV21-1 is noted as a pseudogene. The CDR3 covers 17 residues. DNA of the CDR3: TGTGCCAGCAGCAAAGCTAAAAAGGACAGGCCGAACACTGAAGCTTTCTTT. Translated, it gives CASSKAKKDRPNTEAFF.

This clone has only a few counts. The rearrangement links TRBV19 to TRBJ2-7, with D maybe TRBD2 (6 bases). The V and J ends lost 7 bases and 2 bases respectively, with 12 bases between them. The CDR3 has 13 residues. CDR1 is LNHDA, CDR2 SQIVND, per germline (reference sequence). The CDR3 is CASKRTGAYEQYF. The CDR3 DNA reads TGTGCCAGTAAACGGACGGGAGCCTACGAGCAGTACTTC.

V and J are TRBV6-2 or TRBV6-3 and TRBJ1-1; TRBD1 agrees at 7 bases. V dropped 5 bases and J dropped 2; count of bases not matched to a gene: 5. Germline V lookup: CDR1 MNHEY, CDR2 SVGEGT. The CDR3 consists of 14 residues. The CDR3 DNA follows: TGTGCCAGCAGTCCAGGGGGATCTAACACTGAAGCTTTCTTT. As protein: CASSPGGSNTEAFF.

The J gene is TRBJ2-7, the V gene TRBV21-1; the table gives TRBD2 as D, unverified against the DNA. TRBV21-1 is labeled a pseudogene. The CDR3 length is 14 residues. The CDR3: CASSKGSIPGEQYF. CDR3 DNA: TGTGCCAGCAGCAAAGGAAGCATTCCGGGCGAGCAGTACTTC.

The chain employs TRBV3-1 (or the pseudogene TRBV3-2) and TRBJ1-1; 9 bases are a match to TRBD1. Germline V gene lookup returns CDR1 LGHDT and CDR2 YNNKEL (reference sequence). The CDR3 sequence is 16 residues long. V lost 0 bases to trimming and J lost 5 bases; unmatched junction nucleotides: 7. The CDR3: CASSQDSGTGNTEAFF. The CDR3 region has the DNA TGTGCCAGCAGCCAAGATAGCGGGACAGGGAATACTGAAGCTTTCTTT.

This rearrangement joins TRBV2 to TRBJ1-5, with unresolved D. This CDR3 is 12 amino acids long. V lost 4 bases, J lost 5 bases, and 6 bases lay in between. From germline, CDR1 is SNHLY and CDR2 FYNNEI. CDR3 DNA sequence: TGTGCCAGCAGTGGAGGTTATCAGCCCCAGCATTTT. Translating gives CASSGGYQPQHF.

The CDR3 spells CASSLDSALNYGYTF. DNA for the CDR3: TGTGCCAGCAGCCTTGACAGTGCCCTAAACTATGGCTACACCTTC. This chain connects TRBV7-9 to TRBJ1-2, with D maybe TRBD1 (5 bases). The CDR3 is made up of 15 amino acids. V lost 5 bases, J lost 2 bases, and 15 bases lay in between. CDR1 SEHNR and CDR2 FQNEAQ come from the germline V gene (reference sequence).

CDR3 DNA: TGTGCCAGCAAAGTAGCGGGAGGGCCCTACGAGCAGTACTTC. It encodes CASKVAGGPYEQYF. The chain joins TRBV6-5 to TRBJ2-7; 11 nucleotides align to TRBD2. The V gene's germline CDR1 is MNHEY and CDR2 SVGAGI. The CDR3 runs to 14 residues. Germline trimming cut 7 bases from V and 2 bases from J; bases unmatched to any gene: 4.